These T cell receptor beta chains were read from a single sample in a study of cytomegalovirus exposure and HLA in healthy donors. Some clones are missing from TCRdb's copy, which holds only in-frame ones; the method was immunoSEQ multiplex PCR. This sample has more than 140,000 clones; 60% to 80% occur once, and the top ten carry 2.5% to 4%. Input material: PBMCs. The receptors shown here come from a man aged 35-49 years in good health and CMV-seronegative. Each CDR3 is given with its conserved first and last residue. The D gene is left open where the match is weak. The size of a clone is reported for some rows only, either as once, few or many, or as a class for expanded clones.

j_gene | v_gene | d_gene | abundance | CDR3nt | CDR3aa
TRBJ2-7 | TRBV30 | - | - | TGTGCCTGGATGGACAGAAACTACGAGCAGTACTTC | CAWMDRNYEQYF
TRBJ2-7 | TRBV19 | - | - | TGTGCCAGTAGTATTCGGTGGTCTTCCTACGAGCAGTACTTC | CASSIRWSSYEQYF
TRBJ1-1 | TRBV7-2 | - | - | TGTGCCAGCAGCTTGACATGGACTGAAGCTTTCTTT | CASSLTWTEAFF
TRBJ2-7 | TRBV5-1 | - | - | TGCGCCAGCCATCTGACGGCAGGGTCTATTTTCGAGCAGTACTTC | CASHLTAGSIFEQYF
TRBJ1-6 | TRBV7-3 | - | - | TGTGCCAGCAGCTTGGGAACGGGGGGTTCACCCCTCCACTTT | CASSLGTGGSPLHF
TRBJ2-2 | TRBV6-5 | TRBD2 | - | TGTGCCAGCAGCAAAGCGGGGGGGCCCCCCGGGGAGCTGTTTTTT | CASSKAGGPPGELFF
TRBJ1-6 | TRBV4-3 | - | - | TGCGCCAGCAGCCAAATTCTCAGCGGCACCCCAGGTTTCCCTCACTTT | CASSQILSGTPGFPHF
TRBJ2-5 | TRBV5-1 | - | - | TGCGCCAGCAGCCTGGGTCCGGAGACCCAGTACTTC | CASSLGPETQYF
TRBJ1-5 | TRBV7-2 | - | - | TGTGCCAGCAGCTTAGGCTGGAGAAACGATCAGCCCCAGCATTTT | CASSLGWRNDQPQHF
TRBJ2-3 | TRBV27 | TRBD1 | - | TGTGCCAGCACCAATATGGGACAGGGGGCAGATACGCAGTATTTT | CASTNMGQGADTQYF
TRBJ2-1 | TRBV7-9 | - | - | TGTGCCAGCAGCTTTCTCTATAATGAGCAGTTCTTC | CASSFLYNEQFF
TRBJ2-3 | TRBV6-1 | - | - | TGTGCCAGCAGTGCCCGGGACTCGAACACAGATACGCAGTATTTT | CASSARDSNTDTQYF
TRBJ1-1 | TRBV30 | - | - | TGTGCCGGTTTAGAGGAAGACTGGAACACTGAAGCTTTCTTT | CAGLEEDWNTEAFF
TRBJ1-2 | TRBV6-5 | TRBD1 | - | TGTGCCAGCAGCGAGGACAGGGCACCCTATGGCTACACCTTC | CASSEDRAPYGYTF
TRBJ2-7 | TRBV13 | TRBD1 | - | TGTGCCAGCAGCGCAGGACAGGGAAACTCCTACGAGCAGTACTTC | CASSAGQGNSYEQYF
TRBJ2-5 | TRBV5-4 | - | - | TGTGCCAGCAGCTTGAGCCAGGGATTTAGAGAGACCCAGTACTTC | CASSLSQGFRETQYF
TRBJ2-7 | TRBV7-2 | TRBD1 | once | TGTGCCAGCAGCTTTCTAGGGGACAGGGCTTCCGAGCAGTACTTC | CASSFLGDRASEQYF
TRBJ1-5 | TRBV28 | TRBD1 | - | TGTGCCAGCAGACCACAGGGGGCGCAGAGAAGGCCCCAGCATTTT | CASRPQGAQRRPQHF
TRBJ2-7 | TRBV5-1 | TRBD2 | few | TGCGCCAGCAGCTTGACAAGCGGGAACGAGCAGTACTTC | CASSLTSGNEQYF
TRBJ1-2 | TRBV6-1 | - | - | TGTGCCTACAGCAAGAGGCCAGGGTATGGCTACACCTTC | CAYSKRPGYGYTF
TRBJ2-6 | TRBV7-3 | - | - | TGTGCCAGCAGCTTAAGTTCAGGCTCTGGGGCCAACGTCCTGACTTTC | CASSLSSGSGANVLTF
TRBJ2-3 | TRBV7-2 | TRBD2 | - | TGTGCCAGCAGCGCCGGGGGGGCCTCCACAGATACGCAGTATTTT | CASSAGGASTDTQYF
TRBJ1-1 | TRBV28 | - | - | TGTGCCAGCAGTTTAGGGGCCAGGGGAGCTTTCTTT | CASSLGARGAFF
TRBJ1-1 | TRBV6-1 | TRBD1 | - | TGTGCCAGCAGCGCCGGACAGGGATCCACTGAAGCTTTCTTT | CASSAGQGSTEAFF
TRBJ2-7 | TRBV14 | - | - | TGTGCCAGCAGCCAAGAAAGAGGAGGGGCCTACGAGCAGTACTTC | CASSQERGGAYEQYF
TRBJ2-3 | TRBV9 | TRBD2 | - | TGTGCCAGCAGCGTAGGGAGCGGGGGGGCTTCAGTTCGCACAGATACGCAGTATTTT | CASSVGSGGASVRTDTQYF
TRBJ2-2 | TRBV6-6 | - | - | TGTGCCAGCAGAGACCCCAAGACTGCACGGACCGGGGAGCTGTTTTTT | CASRDPKTARTGELFF
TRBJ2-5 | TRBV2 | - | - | TGTGCCAGCAGCGCCTTCCAGGAGACCCAGTACTTC | CASSAFQETQYF
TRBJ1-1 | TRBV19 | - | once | TGTGCCAGTAGTATAGCCCCGGTCACTGAAGCTTTCTTT | CASSIAPVTEAFF
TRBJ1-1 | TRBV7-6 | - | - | TGTGCCAGCAGCTTATCCACAGGGATTAACACTGAAGCTTTCTTT | CASSLSTGINTEAFF
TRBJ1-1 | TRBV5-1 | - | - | TGCGCCAGCAGCTACGGGGCGGGGCGGGTGAACACTGAAGCTTTCTTT | CASSYGAGRVNTEAFF
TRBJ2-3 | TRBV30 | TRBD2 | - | TGTGCCTGGAAAACGGGAGCGGGGGCCGCAGATACGCAGTATTTT | CAWKTGAGAADTQYF
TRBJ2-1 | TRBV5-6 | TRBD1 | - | TGTGCCAGCAGCTGGACAGGGATCGGGTACAATGAGCAGTTCTTC | CASSWTGIGYNEQFF
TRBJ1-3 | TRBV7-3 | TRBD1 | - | TGTGCCAGCAGCTTAGACAGGGATGGAAACACCATATATTTT | CASSLDRDGNTIYF
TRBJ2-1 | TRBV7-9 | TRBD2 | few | TGTGCCAGCAGTACCGCAGGACTAGCGGAGAATGAGCAGTTCTTC | CASSTAGLAENEQFF
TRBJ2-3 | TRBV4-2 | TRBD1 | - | TGTGCCACTCGGGACAGGGCCCGCACAGATACGCAGTATTTT | CATRDRARTDTQYF
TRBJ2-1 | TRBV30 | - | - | TGTGCCTGGAGCCTACATTCTGACAGGCGTGAGCAGTTCTTC | CAWSLHSDRREQFF
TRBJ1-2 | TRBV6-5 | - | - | TGTGCCAGCAGTGGAGAGGGCTATGGCTACACCTTC | CASSGEGYGYTF
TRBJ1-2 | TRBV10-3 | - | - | TGTGCCAGCCGGACGGTCGCGGGCTATGGCTACACCTTC | CASRTVAGYGYTF
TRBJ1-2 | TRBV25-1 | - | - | TGTGCCAGCAGTGTAGGAGGGGCCCGAAACTATGGCTACACCTTC | CASSVGGARNYGYTF
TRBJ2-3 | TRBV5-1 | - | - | TGCGCCAGCAGCTTGGGACTAGTTGTGGATACGCAGTATTTT | CASSLGLVVDTQYF
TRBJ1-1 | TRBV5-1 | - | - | TGCGCCAGCAGCTTAGACATGAACACTGAAGCTTTCTTT | CASSLDMNTEAFF
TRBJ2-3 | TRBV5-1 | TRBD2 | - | TGCGCCAGCAGTAGCGGGGGGACCTCTAGCACAGATACGCAGTATTTT | CASSSGGTSSTDTQYF
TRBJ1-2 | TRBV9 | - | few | TGTGCCAGCAGCGTAGAGGAGGGTAGGGGCTACACCTTC | CASSVEEGRGYTF
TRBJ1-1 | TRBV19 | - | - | TGTGCCAGTACCACGATGAGTGGGGGAGGCTCCTCCGTAGTTGAAGCTTTCTTT | CASTTMSGGGSSVVEAFF
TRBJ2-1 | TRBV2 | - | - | - | CASGVGQGSEFF
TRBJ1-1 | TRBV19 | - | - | TGTGCCAGTAGGAGACAGGACCCGTCAGCGAACACTGAAGCTTTCTTT | CASRRQDPSANTEAFF
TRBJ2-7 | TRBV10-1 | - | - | TGCGCCAGCAGTGAGTCCACCAGGGGCAGTTTCGGCTACGAGCAGTACTTC | CASSESTRGSFGYEQYF